The text below deals with one T cell receptor (beta chain). The antigen is unknown. The PCR was carried out with 60 Vbeta primers and 13 Jbeta primers. The table came from immunoSEQ multiplex PCR; TCRdb's copy has only in-frame clones and leaves some out. The sample carries around 140,000 clones, about two thirds recorded once. This specimen belongs to a study of cytomegalovirus exposure and HLA in healthy donors. Study-wide results and caveats: Immune exposure was documented only through CMV serostatus.

The CDR3 has 15 amino acids. J was trimmed by 1 base and V by 2 bases; bases with no gene match: 4. Germline CDR1 KGHSH, CDR2 LQKENI. The sample comprised PBMCs. This chain connects TRBV18 to TRBJ2-7; 8 bases align to TRBD2. This sequence originates from a young woman in good health and CMV-seronegative. The DNA of the CDR3 is TGTGCCAGCTCACCAGGGCGGGGGGAATCCTACGAGCAGTACTTC. Translated, it gives CASSPGRGESYEQYF.